This T cell receptor beta chain was documented in a study of shared clonotypes between healthy human individuals. As for the study in general: Each donor's CD4 naive and CD4 memory cells filled three plates apiece, CD8 naive two, and CD8 memory one.

Sorted-subset replicate PCRs used 150 to 200 ng DNA, approximately 27,000 T cell genomes. Profiling relied on immunoSEQ multiplex PCR, and the TCRdb table lists in-frame clones only, not all of them. The sample lists about 1.5 million clones, approximately 98% seen once, with 0.4% to 0.55% in the top ten. The CDR3 contains 14 residues. Losses at the gene ends were 7 bases for V and 2 bases for J; bases not matched to a gene: 7. From germline, CDR1 is SGHAT and CDR2 FQNNGV. The clonotype originates from a young man in good health. Sequencing was done on a sample of naive CD4+ T cells sorted from blood. This sample's subset: CD45RA+ positively selected. The chain carries TRBV11-2 and TRBJ2-5; 7 bases match TRBD1. CDR3 in DNA: TGTGCCAGCAACCAGGGGGTCAGGCAAGAGACCCAGTACTTC. Translated: CASNQGVRQETQYF. The full variable domain, completed using reference TRBV11-2 and TRBJ2-5, is EAGVAQSPRYKIIEKRQSVAFWCNPISGHATLYWYQQILGQGPKLLIQFQNNGVVDDSQLPKDRFSAERLKGVDSTLKIQPAKLEDSAVYLCASNQGVRQETQYFGPGTRLLVL.